A single T cell receptor beta chain is shown here with its context. The clone's antigen remains unknown. Qualities for individual bases were not recorded, and no much larger clone is one base off. Sorted unstimulated T cells and proliferating T cells recovered from mixed lymphocyte reactions underwent TCRbeta CDR3 sequencing. Fresh whole blood from some eleven HLA-typed healthy donors was used to isolate PBMCs. This sample is part of a study of siplizumab effects on memory and regulatory T cells (dated by TCRdb to the late 2010s). Background for the entire study: The study looked at the effect of siplizumab, an anti-CD2 antibody, on alloreactive T-cell subsets in allogeneic mixed lymphocyte reactions made from human PBMCs. On the study overall, not on this receptor specifically: Because sequences at frequencies below about 10^-5 were poorly captured, only a minor fraction of alloreactive clones could be mapped back to unstimulated subsets. The cumulative frequency of alloreactive sequences traceable to unstimulated CD4+ memory T cells was significantly reduced by siplizumab. The suppressive function of proliferating Tregs from siplizumab cultures was not functionally confirmed. About 80-96% of proliferating CD4+ or CD8+ clones could not be given a naive or memory phenotype. Unstimulated naive T cells appeared to be more diverse than memory T cells, and naive cells seemed to make a substantial contribution to the alloresponse. Among mappable alloreactive CD4+ clones, an average Treg-derived fraction of over 60% was observed with siplizumab, compared with roughly 27% in control reactions.

The germline ends are 14 bases apart after V is trimmed by 1 base and J by 5 bases. The germline V gene (reference sequence) gives CDR1 as SEHNR and CDR2 as FQNEAQ. The CDR3 has 16 amino acids, counting the end cysteine and phenylalanine. The retained sequence is limited to the CDR3, 48 bases, with the frame set at the first base. The library relied on the immunoSEQ multiplex PCR assay. The deep sequencing platform assayed around 95,000 TCR templates per sample. Genomic DNA extracted from sorted T cells was used for TCRbeta CDR3 sequencing. The source study handled its data this way. The R programming language was used for the clonal analysis of the TCRbeta CDR3 data. Alloreactive CD4+ and CD8+ clones were identified by comparing unstimulated samples to CFSE-low samples taken after the reaction. Regulatory or non-regulatory origin of alloreactive CD4+ clones was assigned by matching sequences to the sorted unstimulated Treg and non-Treg repertoires. TCRdb mirrors the immuneACCESS table, restricted to in-frame sequences. Some clones are absent from its copies; in checked studies, under half trace to an unresolved V gene, and the reason for the others is unknown. Clone size and V and J calls were adopted from that table, with D and trimming inferred from the DNA. A total of tens of thousands of clones appear in this sample, over 90% of them only once. Together, the top ten hold 15% to 20% of the sample.

The rearrangement combines TRBV7-9 with TRBJ2-2, with TRBD2 tentatively as D gene (5 bases match). The specimen was CD8+ T cells sorted from blood. This sequence was found in a human donor in good health. The encoded CDR3 is CASSLGSGGRTGELFF. The DNA reads TGTGCCAGCAGCTTAGGCAGTGGAGGACGTACCGGGGAGCTGTTTTTT.